The entry that follows covers one TCR beta chain sequence. Its antigen is currently unknown. Germline CDR1 and CDR2: MDHEN and SYDVKM. This CDR3 spans 15 amino acids. With 3 bases removed from V and 4 bases from J, the gap between germline ends came to 13 bases. This entry is derived from a study of shared clonotypes between healthy human individuals. The wider study: The study used three CD4 naive, three CD4 memory, two CD8 naive and one CD8 memory plate per donor.

Healthy HIV-negative adults with no recent acute infections or vaccinations were recruited as donors. In the authors' workflow: Junction-only immunoSEQ sequences carried no quality scores, so filtering differed. Assay: immunoSEQ multiplex PCR; the TCRdb copy retains only in-frame clones and omits some. V and J calls and clone size are as listed in that table; D and trimming were resolved from the DNA. Here the sample spans 2 million to 2.5 million clones, roughly 95% being singletons. Findings and caveats of the study: Richness estimates generally favored naive over memory subsets.

Material for sequencing was naive CD4+ T cells sorted from blood. Described subset: CD45RA+ positively selected. The chain is built from TRBV28 and TRBJ2-1; D unclear. The clonotype originates from a man aged 18 to 35 in good health. CDR3: CASSLPPGVYNEQFF. Written as DNA, the CDR3 is TGTGCCAGCAGTTTGCCCCCGGGCGTTTACAATGAGCAGTTCTTC.